This TCR beta chain came from a study of T cell repertoires in cytomegalovirus infection. Study-wide background: Matching HLA type, along with CMV infection, was indicated by public TCR beta signatures.

From the reads, TCRdb called clonotypes with MiXCR, one entry per CDR3 protein. The data show about 230,000 distinct CDR3 sequences, about 20% seen once. Germline V gene data show CDR1 as MDHEN and CDR2 as SYDVKM. Between the trimmed V and J ends, which lost 7 bases and 2 bases, there was a span of 15 bases. The CDR3 extends over 15 amino acids. V and J are TRBV28 and TRBJ2-1; TRBD1 is a possible D gene (6 bases). This receptor was identified in a human donor in good health (CMV status not recorded). Some clones in this sample may be carry-over from other donors' samples. The material sequenced was CD8+ T cells from PBMCs. The CDR3 nucleotides are TGTGCCAGCACGGCGAACAGGGCTACCTACAATGAGCAGTTCTTC. Translation: CASTANRATYNEQFF.